Detailed here is one TCR beta chain. Its cognate antigen is unknown. The data were produced by immunoSEQ multiplex PCR, yet TCRdb's version contains in-frame clones alone and is incomplete. The table records tens of thousands of clones, roughly four fifths of them present only once. These data come from a study of T cells in narcolepsy. Broader study findings: Healthy controls reportedly lacked the autoreactive clonotypes serially found in patients' blood. Comparing one patient's CSF and blood CD4+ clonotypes highlighted HCRT- and TRIB2-specific autoreactive clonotypes. Autoreactive clone sequences were missing from some blood memory CD4+ repertoires.

V lost 4 bases, J lost 1 base, and 7 bases lay in between. The CDR3 is made up of 13 amino acids. CDR1 LNHDA and CDR2 SQIVND come from the germline V gene (reference sequence). J is TRBJ2-5 and V is TRBV19; the D is unclear. The receptor was derived from a human donor in good health. Sequenced sample: memory (CD45RA-) CD4+ T cells from blood. CDR3 sequence reads: CASSSLAQETQYF. In DNA, the CDR3 is TGTGCCAGTAGTAGTTTAGCCCAAGAGACCCAGTACTTC. Variable domain in full (rest from reference TRBV19 and TRBJ2-5): DGGITQSPKYLFRKEGQNVTLSCEQNLNHDAMYWYRQDPGQGLRLIYYSQIVNDFQKGDIAEGYSVSREKKESFPLTVTSAQKNPTAFYLCASSSLAQETQYFGPGTRLLVL.